The 19 T cell receptor beta chains given below trace back to one sample, sequenced in a study of blood T cell repertoires in COVID-19. Sequencing was performed with immunoSEQ multiplex PCR; in TCRdb, only in-frame clones are kept and a portion is missing. The profile shows fewer than 300,000 clones, 88% of them singletons. Sequencing was done on a sample of peripheral blood. The receptors were sampled from a woman aged 40 to 55 who had recovered from COVID-19.

This clone has a single count. The rearrangement uses TRBV10-2 and TRBJ1-5; maybe TRBD1 (6 bases). CDR1 WSHSY and CDR2 SAAADI come from the germline V gene. This CDR3 comprises 13 residues. V lost 6 bases, J lost 4 bases, and 10 bases lay in between. The CDR3 loop reads CASRLQGNQPQHF. CDR3 coding DNA: TGCGCCAGCAGGTTGCAGGGGAATCAGCCCCAGCATTTT.

V and J are TRBV12-3 or TRBV12-4 and TRBJ1-3; D ambiguous. Trimming took off 6 bases at V and 3 bases at J, with 9 bases between the two ends. This CDR3 spans 13 amino acids. The CDR3 protein is CASRLPGGNTIYF. The CDR3 DNA reads as TGTGCCAGCAGGCTGCCGGGTGGAAACACCATATATTTT.

The chain joins TRBV6-2 or TRBV6-3 to TRBJ1-4; D is ambiguous. The CDR3 consists of 16 residues. Trimming removed 2 bases at V and 2 bases at J, with 12 bases between. Germline CDR1 and CDR2: MNHEY and SVGEGT. CDR3 in amino acids: CASSYGPPGTNEKLFF. CDR3 in DNA: TGTGCCAGCAGTTACGGCCCCCCGGGGACTAATGAAAAACTGTTTTTT.

The chain combines TRBV3-1 (or the pseudogene TRBV3-2) with TRBJ2-3, with TRBD2 identical over 14 bases. Unmatched junction bases numbered 4, after V lost 1 base and J lost 1 base. The CDR3 sequence is 18 residues long. Germline CDR1 LGHDT, CDR2 YNNKEL (reference sequence). This CDR3 is CASSQGTSGRNGTDTQYF. The CDR3 bases are TGTGCCAGCAGCCAAGGGACTAGCGGGAGGAATGGCACAGATACGCAGTATTTT.

Here the CDR3 DNA reads TGTGCCTGGAGCGAAGGGCTCACAGGGGTCACCGGGGAGCTGTTTTTT. Translated: CAWSEGLTGVTGELFF. V gene TRBV30 combines with J gene TRBJ2-2, with 7 positions matching TRBD1. The CDR3 is 16 residues long. V shed 3 bases, J shed 4 bases, and the junction held 11 bases outside the gene matches. Germline V CDR1 and CDR2: GTSNPN, SVGIG (reference sequence).

Written as DNA, the CDR3 is TGTGCCAGCAGCTTATGGGAGGTGGAGACCCAGTACTTC. This translates into CASSLWEVETQYF. This chain connects TRBV7-2 to TRBJ2-5; D is perhaps TRBD2 (6 bases). Germline V gives CDR1 SGHTA, CDR2 FQGNSA. The CDR3 loop spans 13 amino acids. Trimming pared 2 bases from V and 5 bases from J, leaving 9 bases between.

V is TRBV30 and J is TRBJ2-7; D is unresolved. The CDR3 is made up of 14 amino acids. V was shortened by 5 bases and J by 7 bases, with 21 bases between the two germline ends. Germline lookup yields CDR1 GTSNPN and CDR2 SVGIG (reference sequence). The chain's CDR3 is CAWGEQPQRREQYF. The CDR3 DNA reads TGTGCCTGGGGGGAACAGCCACAAAGGCGTGAGCAGTACTTC.

The chain links TRBV7-2 to TRBJ1-5; tentative D call: TRBD1 (5 bases). The CDR3 is 14 residues long. The V gene's germline CDR1 is SGHTA and CDR2 FQGNSA. V was shortened by 4 bases and J by 2 bases, with 9 bases between the two germline ends. Here the CDR3 reads CASSSRAGNQPQHF. The CDR3 nucleotides are TGTGCCAGCAGCTCCAGGGCTGGCAATCAGCCCCAGCATTTT.

This clone has a count of ten or more. The chain recombines TRBV6-4 with TRBJ2-1, with 9 bases aligning to TRBD2. This CDR3 has 15 residues. V dropped 3 bases and J dropped 0; count of bases not matched to a gene: 0. Germline CDR1 reads MRHNA; CDR2 reads SNTAGT. This chain's CDR3 is CASSETSGSYNEQFF. The CDR3 DNA follows: TGTGCCAGCAGTGAGACTAGCGGCTCCTACAATGAGCAGTTCTTC.

CDR3 loop: CASSLLNRGLNTEAFF. CDR3 DNA: TGTGCCAGCAGCTTACTCAACAGGGGGCTGAACACTGAAGCTTTCTTT. This chain connects TRBV11-2 to TRBJ1-1; 9 bases match TRBD1. The trim removed 2 bases at V and 0 bases at J, leaving 4 bases unmatched. Germline lookup yields CDR1 SGHAT and CDR2 FQNNGV. CDR3 size: 16 residues.

This sequence joins TRBV6-5 and TRBJ1-6, with TRBD1 matching over 7 bases. The germline V gene encodes CDR1 MNHEY and CDR2 SVGAGI. The V gene end was trimmed by 6 bases and the J gene end by 8 bases; junction bases not matched to a gene: 1. This CDR3 contains 12 residues. Here the CDR3 DNA reads TGTGCCAGCAGCACAGGGGATTCACCCCTCCACTTT. This encodes CASSTGDSPLHF.

The chain couples TRBV4-1 to TRBJ1-1; no reliable D call. Germline values: CDR1 MGHRA, CDR2 YSYEKL. This CDR3 has 15 amino acids. V lost 5 bases, J lost 4 bases, and 17 bases lay in between. The CDR3 region has the DNA TGCGCCAGCAGCACCCGGAACCCCCCGGGCACTGAAGCTTTCTTT. This codes for CASSTRNPPGTEAFF.

The rearrangement joins TRBV19 to TRBJ2-7; possible D gene TRBD2, 6 bases. The CDR3 has 15 amino acids. The V gene lost 3 bases and the J gene lost 3 bases, with 15 bases spanning the gap. Germline CDR1 LNHDA, CDR2 SQIVND (reference sequence). In nucleotides, the CDR3 is TGTGCCAGTAGTATTCTGTGGGGACTGGTCTACGAGCAGTACTTC. It specifies CASSILWGLVYEQYF.

The gene calls are TRBV20-1 and TRBJ2-3; D remains ambiguous. The CDR3 loop spans 14 amino acids. The V end lost 5 bases, the J end lost 4 bases, and 16 bases lay between the germline ends. Germline V gene sequence: CDR1 DFQATT, CDR2 SNEGSKA (reference sequence). CDR3 loop: CSAGGRLTADTQYF. The CDR3 DNA reads as TGCAGTGCTGGTGGGCGACTTACGGCAGATACGCAGTATTTT.

The J gene is TRBJ2-6, the V gene TRBV11-2; 9 bases are a match to TRBD1. The germline V gene has CDR1 SGHAT and CDR2 FQNNGV. There are 17 residues in the CDR3. Losses at the gene ends were 5 bases for V and 2 bases for J; bases not matched to a gene: 7. CDR3 DNA: TGTGCCAGCAGCAAAAGACAGGGGGAGACTGGGGCCAACGTCCTGACTTTC. Translation: CASSKRQGETGANVLTF. The whole variable domain, remainder taken from reference TRBV11-2 and TRBJ2-6, is EAGVAQSPRYKIIEKRQSVAFWCNPISGHATLYWYQQILGQGPKLLIQFQNNGVVDDSQLPKDRFSAERLKGVDSTLKIQPAKLEDSAVYLCASSKRQGETGANVLTFGAGSRLTVL.

V and J are TRBV24-1 and TRBJ2-5; 10 bases are shared with TRBD2. From germline, CDR1 is KGHDR and CDR2 SFDVKD. J was trimmed by 4 bases and V by 0 bases; bases with no gene match: 13. The CDR3 runs 19 residues. This CDR3 reads CATSDLRRVCASGRETQYF. Written as DNA, the CDR3 is TGTGCCACCAGTGATTTGCGTAGGGTTTGTGCTAGCGGGAGAGAGACCCAGTACTTC.

The chain is built from TRBV18 and TRBJ1-2, with D maybe TRBD1 (5 bases). Germline assignment: CDR1 KGHSH and CDR2 LQKENI. The length of the CDR3 is 15 residues. Trimming removed 4 bases from V and 4 bases from J, with 16 bases in between. CDR3 sequence: CASSLDPGGAYGYTF. The DNA of the CDR3 is TGTGCCAGCTCACTGGATCCCGGCGGGGCCTATGGCTACACCTTC.

The rearrangement uses TRBV18 and TRBJ1-5; D remains ambiguous. The CDR3 has 15 residues. V was clipped by 1 base and J by 0 bases, with 7 bases between them. CDR1 is KGHSH, CDR2 LQKENI, per germline. As DNA, the CDR3 is TGTGCCAGCTCACCACGGACTGATAGCAATCAGCCCCAGCATTTT. Protein: CASSPRTDSNQPQHF.

The rearrangement links TRBV7-2 to TRBJ1-2; 9 bases fit TRBD1. With V trimmed by 6 bases and J by 4 bases, 6 bases remained unmatched. The length of the CDR3 is 14 residues. Germline loops: CDR1 SGHTA, CDR2 FQGNSA. CDR3 sequence reads: CASRGQGFSYGYTF. The CDR3 DNA follows: TGTGCCAGCAGGGGACAGGGATTCAGCTATGGCTACACCTTC.